This T cell receptor beta chain was sequenced in a study of T cell responses to AZD1222 COVID-19 vaccine. Study background: The study pooled second doses at about 4 or about 12 weeks. The study's findings and limits: Once two AZD1222 doses were given, Spike-specific TCR breadth and depth went up. It was only a handful of AZD1222 recipients who were seropositive at baseline. In all cases, repertoires were sampled only after the peak T cell response.

CDR3 size: 14 residues. Germline CDR1 is SGDLS and CDR2 is YYNGEE. Trimming took off 1 base at V and 0 bases at J, with 7 bases between the two ends. This clone was detected once. Its antigen is currently unknown. The assay was immunoSEQ multiplex PCR, and TCRdb's table has in-frame clones only and misses some. The sample carries approximately 110,000 clones, 87% recorded once. The sequenced sample was peripheral blood, obtained on day 0 of AZD1222 vaccination. V and J are TRBV9 and TRBJ1-2; D uncertain. The TCR was taken from an adult in good health. CDR3 loop: CASSVSVTNYGYTF. In nucleotides, the CDR3 is TGTGCCAGCAGCGTATCGGTGACTAACTATGGCTACACCTTC.